Below, 10 T cell receptor beta chains from the same sample are listed, as sequenced in a study of blood T cell repertoires in COVID-19. Assay used: immunoSEQ multiplex PCR; TCRdb lists only in-frame clones, some missing. The data show about 250,000 clones, around nine tenths seen once. Sequenced sample: peripheral blood. All receptors derive from a man older than 75 with acute or convalescent COVID-19.

This clone was detected only once. The chain uses TRBV27 and TRBJ1-6, with TRBD1 as a possible D gene (6 bases). Germline CDR1 is MNHEY and CDR2 is SMNVEV (reference sequence). Trimming shortened V by 4 bases and J by 6 bases, and 16 bases separated the two germline ends. The CDR3 extends over 16 amino acids. The CDR3 protein is CASSSYQGLVNSPLHF. CDR3 DNA sequence: TGTGCCAGCAGTTCTTATCAGGGGCTGGTTAATTCACCCCTCCACTTT.

The rearrangement joins TRBV5-1 to TRBJ2-1, with 7 bases identical to TRBD1. Per the germline V gene, CDR1 is SGHRS and CDR2 is YFSETQ. Losses at the gene ends were 1 base for V and 1 base for J; bases not matched to a gene: 2. CDR3 length: 15 residues. In DNA form, the CDR3 reads TGCGCCAGCAGCTTGCTGGGACAGTCCTACAATGAGCAGTTCTTC. Amino acids: CASSLLGQSYNEQFF.

The genes are TRBV28 and TRBJ1-5, with D tentatively TRBD1 (5 bases). CDR1 MDHEN and CDR2 SYDVKM come from the germline V gene. V lost 1 base and J lost 7, with 11 bases in between. The CDR3 loop spans 14 amino acids. In nucleotides, the CDR3 is TGTGCCAGCAGTTTATCAGGGTTGCGACAGCCCCAGCATTTT. It yields the protein CASSLSGLRQPQHF.

The rearrangement joins TRBV6-5 to TRBJ1-1; no clear D gene. CDR3 length: 15 amino acids. In germline, CDR1 is MNHEY, CDR2 SVGAGI. Trimming left V 2 bases short and J 7 bases short, with 17 bases between. CDR3 sequence: CASSYRAEGSFEAFF. The CDR3 DNA is TGTGCCAGCAGTTACAGGGCAGAGGGATCGTTTGAAGCTTTCTTT.

The chain carries TRBV7-9 and TRBJ2-1, with TRBD2 matching over 13 bases. Germline-derived CDR1 and CDR2 are SEHNR and FQNEAQ (reference sequence). V lost 5 bases, J lost 15 bases, and 7 bases stayed unmatched. This CDR3 is 13 amino acids long. CDR3 protein: CASSPGLAGMWFF. The CDR3 region has the DNA TGTGCCAGCAGCCCGGGACTAGCGGGGATGTGGTTCTTC. Complete variable domain (other parts from reference TRBV7-9 and TRBJ2-1): DTGVSQNPRHKITKRGQNVTFRCDPISEHNRLYWYRQTLGQGPEFLTYFQNEAQLEKSRLLSDRFSAERPKGSFSTLEIQRTEQGDSAMYLCASSPGLAGMWFFGPGTRLTVL.

The CDR3, as DNA: TGCGCCAGCAACCAAGGACAGCTAAATAATTCACCCCTCCACTTT. Translated, it gives CASNQGQLNNSPLHF. The chain combines TRBV10-1 with TRBJ1-6; TRBD1 is a possible D gene (6 bases). The germline CDR1 and CDR2 sequences are WNHNN and SYGVQD (reference sequence). Trimming shortened V by 7 bases and J by 5 bases, and 15 bases separated the two germline ends. This CDR3 is built from 15 residues.

The chain is built from TRBV6-4 and TRBJ1-1, with D hard to call. The CDR3 runs 13 residues. The V end was cut by 2 bases, the J end by 4 bases, with 8 bases between. CDR1 and CDR2 from the germline V gene are MRHNA and SNTAGT. CDR3 loop: CASSDLAGTEAFF. DNA of the CDR3: TGTGCCAGCAGTGACCTGGCGGGCACTGAAGCTTTCTTT.

The chain carries TRBV19 and TRBJ1-2; possible D gene TRBD1, 6 bases. V lost 3 bases, J lost 0 bases, and 14 bases lay in between. This CDR3 spans 16 amino acids. Germline V lookup: CDR1 LNHDA, CDR2 SQIVND (reference sequence). The CDR3 region is CASSIGQPRPNYGYTF. The CDR3 nucleotides read TGTGCCAGTAGTATTGGACAGCCAAGGCCTAACTATGGCTACACCTTC. The full variable domain, rest sourced from reference TRBV19 and TRBJ1-2, is DGGITQSPKYLFRKEGQNVTLSCEQNLNHDAMYWYRQDPGQGLRLIYYSQIVNDFQKGDIAEGYSVSREKKESFPLTVTSAQKNPTAFYLCASSIGQPRPNYGYTFGSGTRLTVV.

The rearrangement uses TRBV27 and TRBJ1-5, with a possible D match to TRBD1 (6 bases). Per germline, CDR1 MNHEY and CDR2 SMNVEV (reference sequence). This CDR3 comprises 15 residues. With 0 bases removed from V and 2 bases from J, the gap between germline ends came to 8 bases. The CDR3 DNA follows: TGTGCCAGCAGTTTATCAGGGGGGGGCAATCAGCCCCAGCATTTT. Translation gives CASSLSGGGNQPQHF.

The chain recombines TRBV7-9 with TRBJ1-4; 7 bases match TRBD1. The junction had 10 bases not matched to a gene; V was cut back by 3 bases and J by 0 bases. This CDR3 contains 18 residues. The germline CDR1 and CDR2 sequences are SEHNR and FQNEAQ (reference sequence). In DNA, the CDR3 is TGTGCCAGCAGCTTGGGACAGTCATCTCCTTCAACTAATGAAAAACTGTTTTTT. Translating gives CASSLGQSSPSTNEKLFF.